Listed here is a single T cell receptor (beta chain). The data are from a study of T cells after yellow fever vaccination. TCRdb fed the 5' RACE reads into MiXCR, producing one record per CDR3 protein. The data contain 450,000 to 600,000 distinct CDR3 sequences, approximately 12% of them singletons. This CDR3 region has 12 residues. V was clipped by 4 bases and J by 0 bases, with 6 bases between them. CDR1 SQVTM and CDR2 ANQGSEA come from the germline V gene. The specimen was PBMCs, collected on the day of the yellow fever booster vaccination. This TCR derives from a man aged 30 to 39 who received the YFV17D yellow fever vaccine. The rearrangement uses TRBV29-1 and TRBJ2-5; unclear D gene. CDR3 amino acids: CSVVQDQETQYF. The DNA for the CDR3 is TGCAGCGTTGTGCAAGACCAAGAGACCCAGTACTTC.